The 30 T cell receptor beta chains in this list originate from one sample, sequenced in a study of identical twins. TCRdb independently ran MiXCR on the 5' RACE reads; one entry per CDR3 protein. This sample yields some 590,000 distinct CDR3 sequences, of which more than 9% are seen a single time; 2.5% to 3.5% belongs to the top ten. These data also formed part of another study, on yellow fever vaccine responses in identical twins.

Sequenced sample: PBMCs. These receptors came from a woman between 18 and 29 years old in good health.

The chain has TRBV6-5 and TRBJ2-1; D remains unclear. CDR1 MNHEY and CDR2 SVGAGI come from the germline V gene. V was pared by 3 bases and J by 6 bases, with 12 bases between. This CDR3 spans 14 amino acids. This CDR3 reads CASSYYLGANEQFF. The CDR3, as DNA: TGTGCCAGCAGTTATTACCTAGGAGCCAATGAGCAGTTCTTC.

This clonotype was seen repeatedly, ten times or more. The rearrangement joins TRBV5-1 to TRBJ2-7; D ambiguous. The germline V gene encodes CDR1 SGHRS and CDR2 YFSETQ. This CDR3 is built from 14 residues. The V gene lost 2 bases and the J gene lost 3 bases, with 12 bases spanning the gap. CDR3 region: CASSLRRWDYEQYF. The CDR3 coding sequence is TGCGCCAGCAGCTTACGACGCTGGGACTACGAGCAGTACTTC.

Many counts were recorded for this clonotype. V gene TRBV27 combines with J gene TRBJ2-1; D is possibly TRBD1 (6 bases). Germline V gene data show CDR1 as MNHEY and CDR2 as SMNVEV (reference sequence). Trimming removed 2 bases from V and 7 bases from J, with 12 bases in between. The CDR3 runs 14 residues. CDR3 DNA sequence: TGTGCCAGCAGTTTACCCGGCAGGGGTAATGAGCAGTTCTTC. It is translated as CASSLPGRGNEQFF.

The chain is built from TRBV4-2 and TRBJ2-3; 8 positions agree with TRBD2. Per the germline V gene, CDR1 is LGHNA and CDR2 is YNFKEQ. The CDR3 length is 17 residues. V gave up 3 bases and J gave up 4 bases; unmatched junction bases: 12. CDR3 nucleotide sequence: TGTGCCAGCAGCCAGGGGACCTTAGCGGGAACCCCAGATACGCAGTATTTT. It specifies CASSQGTLAGTPDTQYF.

The chain has TRBV5-1 and TRBJ2-3; TRBD1 is a possible D gene (6 bases). The V end was cut by 2 bases, the J end by 3 bases, with 10 bases between. The length of the CDR3 is 14 residues. Germline V gene sequence: CDR1 SGHRS, CDR2 YFSETQ. The CDR3 DNA follows: TGCGCCAGCAGCTTACCAACAGGGACAGATACGCAGTATTTT. Translated: CASSLPTGTDTQYF.

There are a few counts of this clonotype. The CDR3 region has the DNA TGTGCCTGGACAGGGGGCTTGTTTGAGACCCAGTACTTC. Amino acid sequence: CAWTGGLFETQYF. This sequence joins TRBV30 and TRBJ2-5; TRBD1 matches 8 bases. The CDR3 runs to 13 residues. Trimming removed 4 bases from V and 5 bases from J; junction bases left unmatched: 6. Per germline, CDR1 GTSNPN and CDR2 SVGIG (reference sequence).

In its sample, this clonotype was seen a few times. In DNA, the CDR3 is TGTGCCAGCAGCGGCAAAAAAACCGGGGAGCTGTTTTTT. It is translated as CASSGKKTGELFF. The chain has TRBV7-2 and TRBJ2-2; D call uncertain. From germline, CDR1 is SGHTA and CDR2 FQGNSA. CDR3 length equals 13 residues. The V gene lost 5 bases and the J gene lost 5 bases, with 9 bases spanning the gap. Looking up the rest from reference TRBV7-2 and TRBJ2-2 gives the full variable domain: GAGVSQSPSNKVTEKGKDVELRCDPISGHTALYWYRQSLGQGLEFLIYFQGNSAPDKSGLPSDRFSAERTGGSVSTLTIQRTQQEDSAVYLCASSGKKTGELFFGEGSRLTVL.

The chain couples TRBV12-3 or TRBV12-4 to TRBJ1-1; TRBD1 matches 7 bases. V lost 5 bases, J lost 6 bases, and 9 bases stayed unmatched. The CDR3 length is 14 residues. CDR3 loop: CASSGAGGYAEAFF. The DNA of the CDR3 is TGTGCCAGCAGTGGCGCAGGGGGGTACGCTGAAGCTTTCTTT.

This clonotype showed up just a few times. The genes are TRBV9 and TRBJ2-3, with D unresolved. Trimming removed 0 bases at V and 6 bases at J, with 2 bases between. Germline assignment: CDR1 SGDLS and CDR2 YYNGEE. This CDR3 comprises 11 residues. The CDR3 nucleotides read TGTGCCAGCAGCGTAGTGGATACGCAGTATTTT. Protein product: CASSVVDTQYF.

On this clonotype itself: A much larger clone is a single base away; this may be a read error. The CDR3 region is CAISEPGQGNEQYF. The CDR3 nucleotides read TGTGCCATCAGTGAGCCGGGGCAGGGGAACGAGCAGTACTTC. The V gene is TRBV10-3, the J gene TRBJ2-7; tentative D call: TRBD1 (6 bases). This CDR3 is 14 amino acids long. The V and J ends lost 2 bases and 5 bases respectively, with 13 bases between them. Germline V gene data show CDR1 as ENHRY and CDR2 as SYGVKD.

V and J are TRBV5-1 and TRBJ2-3; 7 positions match TRBD1. Germline values: CDR1 SGHRS, CDR2 YFSETQ. V dropped 4 bases and J dropped 1; count of bases not matched to a gene: 3. The CDR3 loop spans 14 amino acids. This chain's CDR3 is CASSRGQGTDTQYF. In DNA, the CDR3 is TGCGCCAGCAGCCGAGGACAGGGCACAGATACGCAGTATTTT.

V usage is TRBV12-3 or TRBV12-4 and J usage is TRBJ2-1; possibly TRBD1 or TRBD2 for D (9 bases each). Trimming left V 6 bases short and J 7 bases short, with 25 bases between. The CDR3 length is 17 residues. As DNA, the CDR3 is TGTGCCAGCAGCCTCCACAGGGGGCGGGAGGGAGCTAATGAGCAGTTCTTC. This gives the protein CASSLHRGREGANEQFF.

This clonotype showed up just a few times. The genes are TRBV18 and TRBJ2-2; 9 nucleotides line up with TRBD1. CDR3 length equals 18 residues. CDR1 and CDR2 (germline): KGHSH, LQKENI. The trim removed 3 bases at V and 0 bases at J, leaving 8 bases unmatched. The CDR3 DNA reads as TGTGCCAGCTCACCCCCCCGGGGACAGGGCTCGAACACCGGGGAGCTGTTTTTT. Protein product: CASSPPRGQGSNTGELFF.

In its sample, this clonotype was seen many times. This chain joins TRBV12-3 or TRBV12-4 and TRBJ1-1, with D possibly matching TRBD1 (5 bases). Trimming pared 8 bases from V and 1 base from J, leaving 17 bases between. The CDR3 is made up of 15 amino acids. This CDR3 is CASLSRVSSNTEAFF. Written as DNA, the CDR3 is TGTGCCAGCCTCTCCAGGGTATCGTCGAACACTGAAGCTTTCTTT.

This clonotype has a count of ten or more. The V gene is TRBV7-8, the J gene TRBJ1-1; TRBD1 is a possible D gene (6 bases). Trimming removed 2 bases from V and 5 bases from J, with 6 bases in between. CDR1 and CDR2 (germline): SGHVS, FQNEAQ. This CDR3 is 12 amino acids long. The CDR3 sequence: CASSLRGTEAFF. For the CDR3, the DNA is TGTGCCAGCAGCTTAAGGGGGACTGAAGCTTTCTTT.

Many counts were recorded for this clonotype. The chain couples TRBV27 to TRBJ2-1; 11 bases are a match to TRBD2. The CDR3 length is 17 residues. The trim removed 4 bases at V and 2 bases at J, leaving 7 bases unmatched. Germline-derived CDR1 and CDR2 are MNHEY and SMNVEV (reference sequence). CDR3 sequence reads: CASSSLASGGPYNEQFF. As DNA, the CDR3 is TGTGCCAGCAGTTCCTTGGCTAGCGGGGGGCCCTACAATGAGCAGTTCTTC.

This clonotype was recorded many times. V and J are TRBV20-1 and TRBJ2-2; D perhaps matches TRBD1 (5 bases). In germline, CDR1 is DFQATT, CDR2 SNEGSKA (reference sequence). CDR3 length equals 15 residues. V dropped 1 base and J dropped 3 bases, with 12 bases sitting between them. The CDR3 reads CSARVQGRDTGELFF. The CDR3 bases are TGCAGTGCTAGAGTCCAGGGAAGGGACACCGGGGAGCTGTTTTTT.

This clonotype was observed many times. V and J are TRBV5-5 and TRBJ1-5; D perhaps matches TRBD1 (5 bases). The CDR3 is 15 residues long. The V and J ends lost 4 bases and 0 bases respectively, with 11 bases between them. Per the germline V gene, CDR1 is SGHKS and CDR2 is YYEKEE (reference sequence). The CDR3 DNA follows: TGTGCCAGCAGCCAGTCTGACAGTAGCAATCAGCCCCAGCATTTT. Its protein product is CASSQSDSSNQPQHF.

The sample holds a few counts of this clonotype. J is TRBJ2-5 and V is TRBV29-1, with D uncertain. Germline CDR1 and CDR2: SQVTM and ANQGSEA. The V end was cut by 6 bases, the J end by 1 base, with 0 bases between. The CDR3 is made up of 9 amino acids. As DNA, the CDR3 is TGCAGCGTCCAAGAGACCCAGTACTTC. It encodes CSVQETQYF.

This clonotype has at least ten counts. V gene TRBV5-1 combines with J gene TRBJ2-1; 14 bases agree with TRBD2. Losses at the gene ends were 1 base for V and 0 bases for J; bases not matched to a gene: 6. CDR3 length equals 19 residues. Germline-derived CDR1 and CDR2 are SGHRS and YFSETQ. This chain's CDR3 is CASSLLRLAGGSSYNEQFF. The DNA of the CDR3 is TGCGCCAGCAGCTTGTTGAGACTAGCGGGGGGGAGCTCCTACAATGAGCAGTTCTTC.

This clonotype was seen more than once but under ten times. V usage is TRBV5-1 and J usage is TRBJ2-5; 14 bases match TRBD2. CDR1 is SGHRS, CDR2 YFSETQ, per germline. Trimming took 4 bases from V and 4 from J; bases not matched to a gene: 6. The CDR3 sequence is 16 residues long. The DNA of the CDR3 is TGCGCCAGCAGCCTAAGGACTAGCGGGAGGTCAGAGACCCAGTACTTC. This translates into CASSLRTSGRSETQYF.

The chain links TRBV11-2 to TRBJ2-5; D not resolved. Germline V gene data show CDR1 as SGHAT and CDR2 as FQNNGV. Between the trimmed V and J ends, which lost 6 bases and 7 bases, there was a span of 15 bases. The CDR3 extends over 13 amino acids. CDR3 amino acids: CASRDEIMGTQYF. The CDR3 DNA follows: TGTGCCAGCAGGGACGAAATTATGGGGACCCAGTACTTC.

The rearrangement joins TRBV6-5 to TRBJ2-6, with no clear D. The V gene lost 0 bases and the J gene lost 2 bases, with 11 bases spanning the gap. Germline loops: CDR1 MNHEY, CDR2 SVGAGI. This CDR3 comprises 17 residues. The CDR3 here is CASSYSLGRPGANVLTF. CDR3 sequence (DNA): TGTGCCAGCAGTTACTCTCTGGGAAGGCCTGGGGCCAACGTCCTGACTTTC.

This clonotype was picked up a small number of times. This chain joins TRBV29-1 and TRBJ1-2, with D tentatively TRBD1 (5 bases). Germline V gives CDR1 SQVTM, CDR2 ANQGSEA. The ends were cut back, 5 bases at V and 5 bases at J, with 15 bases in the middle. This CDR3 is built from 13 residues. The CDR3 spells CSVQGVRTYGYTF. In DNA, the CDR3 is TGCAGCGTTCAGGGTGTTCGGACATATGGCTACACCTTC.

This chain uses TRBV20-1 with TRBJ2-7; 7 bases fit TRBD1. CDR3 length: 14 amino acids. The V segment lost 3 bases and the J segment 9 bases; nucleotides outside the gene matches: 14. Germline CDR1 and CDR2: DFQATT and SNEGSKA (reference sequence). CDR3 bases: TGCAGTGCTAGTCGGGACAGTGAGGGTCCTTGGCAGTACTTC. Its translation: CSASRDSEGPWQYF.

In its sample, this clonotype was seen a few times. The chain employs TRBV19 and TRBJ2-1, with D uncertain. This CDR3 spans 13 amino acids. Germline values: CDR1 LNHDA, CDR2 SQIVND (reference sequence). Trimming left V 7 bases short and J 7 bases short, with 14 bases between. CDR3 loop: CASTTSRWNEQFF. DNA for the CDR3: TGTGCCAGTACAACAAGCAGATGGAATGAGCAGTTCTTC.

This clonotype was seen repeatedly, ten times or more. The chain has TRBV9 and TRBJ2-3; TRBD1 aligns across 9 bases. Germline V CDR1 and CDR2: SGDLS, YYNGEE. CDR3 length equals 15 residues. J lost 2 bases, V lost 4 bases, and 5 bases had no gene match. CDR3 DNA: TGTGCCAGCAGCCCAGACAGGGGGTCCACAGATACGCAGTATTTT. Translated, it gives CASSPDRGSTDTQYF.

V gene TRBV27 combines with J gene TRBJ2-1, with TRBD2 matching over 7 bases. This CDR3 has 21 amino acids. J gave up 8 bases and V 3 bases, and 28 bases lay outside the gene matches. In germline, CDR1 is MNHEY, CDR2 SMNVEV (reference sequence). The CDR3 DNA reads as TGTGCCAGCAGTTTGTCTCCTCTTCGCACGGGAGGCCAATCCACCTCCTATGAGCAGTTCTTC. Protein sequence: CASSLSPLRTGGQSTSYEQFF.

The J gene is TRBJ2-5, the V gene TRBV28, with D perhaps TRBD1 (6 bases). Germline V gene lookup returns CDR1 MDHEN and CDR2 SYDVKM. The CDR3 has 11 residues. The V end was cut by 8 bases, the J end by 7 bases, with 11 bases between. The CDR3 reads CASDLQGTQYF. The CDR3 DNA sequence: TGTGCCAGCGATTTACAGGGGACCCAGTACTTC.

The chain links TRBV10-3 to TRBJ1-1; tentatively, D is TRBD1 (5 bases). Germline-derived CDR1 and CDR2 are ENHRY and SYGVKD. Trimming removed 0 bases at V and 3 bases at J, with 14 bases between. This CDR3 contains 16 residues. The CDR3 here is CAISESKGLGHTEAFF. CDR3 nucleotides: TGTGCCATCAGTGAGTCGAAAGGTCTGGGGCACACTGAAGCTTTCTTT.